Each of the 6 T cell receptor beta chains below was sequenced from the same sample in a study of vaccination and CD4 T cells after COVID-19. Treatment specified: roughly 11-day PBMC culture with coronavirus spike peptide pools or control peptides (ViraFEST assay). Cultured CD4+ T cell DNA was sequenced using the Oncomine TCR Beta short-read assay. Using its own MiXCR run on the PCR reads, TCRdb lists one record per CDR3 protein. The sample carries roughly 14,000 distinct CDR3 sequences, roughly 41% recorded once. No antigen has been assigned to these receptors. Source: CD4+ T cells from blood, cultured in vitro, taken before SARS-CoV-2 vaccination. The receptors here all came from a human donor who had recovered from COVID-19.

This clonotype was seen more than once but under ten times. The chain couples TRBV20-1 to TRBJ2-5; 7 bases agree with TRBD1. The CDR3 spans 13 residues. Germline V gene lookup returns CDR1 DFQATT and CDR2 SNEGSKA (reference sequence). V trimming: 7 bases; J trimming: 1 base; junction bases outside the gene matches: 6. The chain's CDR3 is CSVRGPSQETQYF. CDR3 DNA: TGCAGTGTGAGGGGGCCGAGCCAAGAGACCCAGTACTTC.

CDR3: CASSTRTRGDEQYF. DNA for the CDR3: TGTGCCAGCAGCACAAGAACGAGAGGGGACGAGCAGTACTTC. The genes are TRBV10-3 and TRBJ2-7; perhaps D is TRBD1 or TRBD2 (5 bases each). Deletions cut 10 bases from V and 5 bases from J, with 21 bases between. Germline CDR1 and CDR2: ENHRY and SYGVKD. The CDR3 contains 14 residues.

The chain joins TRBV6-2 or TRBV6-3 to TRBJ2-7; weak D call: TRBD1 (8 bases). V shed 6 bases and J shed 4 bases, with 19 bases lying between them. CDR3 length: 15 amino acids. The V gene's germline CDR1 is MNHEY and CDR2 SVGEGT. The CDR3 sequence is CASSYHGQGGYEQYF. CDR3 in DNA: TGTGCCAGCAGCTATCACGGACAGGGAGGGTACGAGCAGTACTTC.

The chain uses TRBV6-2 or TRBV6-3 and TRBJ2-5; the D gene is possibly TRBD2 (5 bases). Germline V gene data show CDR1 as MNHEY and CDR2 as SVGEGT. The V end was cut by 3 bases, the J end by 1 base, with 15 bases between. This CDR3 has 16 amino acids. The CDR3 protein is CASSYEADLVQETQYF. CDR3 DNA sequence: TGTGCCAGCAGTTATGAAGCGGACCTAGTCCAAGAGACCCAGTACTTC.

This clonotype was observed a few times. This chain connects TRBV7-2 to TRBJ1-5; the D gene is possibly TRBD1 (6 bases). Germline values: CDR1 SGHTA, CDR2 FQGNSA. This CDR3 contains 18 residues. The V end lost 1 base, the J end lost 3 bases, and 19 bases lay between the germline ends. The CDR3 here is CASSLGLGRGSNNQPQHF. As DNA, the CDR3 is TGTGCCAGCAGCTTAGGTTTAGGCAGGGGCTCTAACAATCAGCCCCAGCATTTT.

This clonotype was counted a few times. The chain has TRBV20-1 and TRBJ1-1; D is unresolved. V shed 1 base and J shed 5 bases, with 14 bases lying between them. The CDR3 is 14 amino acids. Germline V CDR1 and CDR2: DFQATT, SNEGSKA (reference sequence). This chain's CDR3 is CSARVGATRTEAFF. The CDR3 DNA reads as TGCAGTGCTAGAGTCGGTGCCACGCGGACTGAAGCTTTCTTT.